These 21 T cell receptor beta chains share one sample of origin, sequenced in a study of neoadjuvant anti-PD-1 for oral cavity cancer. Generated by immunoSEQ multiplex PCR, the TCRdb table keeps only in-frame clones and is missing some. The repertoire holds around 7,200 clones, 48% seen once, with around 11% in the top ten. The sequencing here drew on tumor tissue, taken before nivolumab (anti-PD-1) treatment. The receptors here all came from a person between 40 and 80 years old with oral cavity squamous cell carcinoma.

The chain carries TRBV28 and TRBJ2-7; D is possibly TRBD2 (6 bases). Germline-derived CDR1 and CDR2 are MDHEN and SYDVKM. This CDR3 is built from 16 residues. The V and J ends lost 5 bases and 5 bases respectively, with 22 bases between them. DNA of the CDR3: TGTGCCAGCAGTCTGGGCGGGACTGGAGGAGTCCACGAGCAGTACTTC. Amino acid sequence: CASSLGGTGGVHEQYF. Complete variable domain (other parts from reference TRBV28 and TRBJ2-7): DVKVTQSSRYLVKRTGEKVFLECVQDMDHENMFWYRQDPGLGLRLIYFSYDVKMKEKGDIPEGYSVSREKKERFSLILESASTNQTSMYLCASSLGGTGGVHEQYFGPGTRLTVT.

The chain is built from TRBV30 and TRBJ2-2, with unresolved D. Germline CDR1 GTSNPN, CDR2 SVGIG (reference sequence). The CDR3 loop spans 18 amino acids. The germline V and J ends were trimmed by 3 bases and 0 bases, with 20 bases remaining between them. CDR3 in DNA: TGTGCCTGGAGGTCAGGTGGTGTCAGGTTCGCGAACACCGGGGAGCTGTTTTTT. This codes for CAWRSGGVRFANTGELFF.

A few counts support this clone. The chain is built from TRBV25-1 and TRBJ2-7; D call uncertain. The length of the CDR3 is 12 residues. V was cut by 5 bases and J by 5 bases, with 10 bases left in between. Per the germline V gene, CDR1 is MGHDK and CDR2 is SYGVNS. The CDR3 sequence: CASSRAWNEQYF. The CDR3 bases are TGTGCCAGCAGTCGGGCCTGGAACGAGCAGTACTTC.

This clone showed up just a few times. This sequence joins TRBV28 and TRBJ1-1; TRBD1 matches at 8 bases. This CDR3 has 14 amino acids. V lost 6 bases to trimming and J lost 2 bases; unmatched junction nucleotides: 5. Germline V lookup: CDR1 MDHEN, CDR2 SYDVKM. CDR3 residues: CASRSGGVNTEAFF. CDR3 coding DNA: TGTGCCAGCAGGTCAGGGGGCGTAAACACTGAAGCTTTCTTT.

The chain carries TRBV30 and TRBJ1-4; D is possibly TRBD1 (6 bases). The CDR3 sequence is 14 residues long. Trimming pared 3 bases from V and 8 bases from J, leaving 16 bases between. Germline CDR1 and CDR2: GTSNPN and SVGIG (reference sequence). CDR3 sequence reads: CAWRQGTWSEKLFF. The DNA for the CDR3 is TGTGCCTGGAGGCAGGGGACCTGGAGCGAAAAACTGTTTTTT.

CDR3 sequence reads: CATSRSKWTGNNEQFF. The CDR3 nucleotides read TGTGCCACCAGCAGATCCAAATGGACAGGGAACAATGAGCAGTTCTTC. The J gene is TRBJ2-1, the V gene TRBV15, with TRBD1 matching over 8 bases. The CDR3 contains 16 residues. Germline CDR1 reads LNHNV; CDR2 reads YYDKDF (reference sequence). Germline trimming cut 2 bases from V and 5 bases from J; bases unmatched to any gene: 8. Filled out from reference TRBV15 and TRBJ2-1, the complete variable domain reads DAMVIQNPRYQVTQFGKPVTLSCSQTLNHNVMYWYQQKSSQAPKLLFHYYDKDFNNEADTPDNFQSRRPNTSFCFLDIRSPGLGDTAMYLCATSRSKWTGNNEQFFGPGTRLTVL.

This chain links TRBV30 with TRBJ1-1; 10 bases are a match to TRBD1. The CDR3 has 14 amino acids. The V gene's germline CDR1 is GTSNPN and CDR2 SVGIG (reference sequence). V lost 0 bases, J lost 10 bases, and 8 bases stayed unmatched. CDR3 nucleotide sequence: TGTGCCTGGAGTGTAGTGGGACAGGGGAATCGAGCTTTCTTT. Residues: CAWSVVGQGNRAFF.

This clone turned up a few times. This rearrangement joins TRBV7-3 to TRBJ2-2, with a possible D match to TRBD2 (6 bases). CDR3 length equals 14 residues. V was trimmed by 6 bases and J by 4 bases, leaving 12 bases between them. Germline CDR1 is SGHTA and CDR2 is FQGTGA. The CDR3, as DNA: TGTGCCAGCAGTCCCCAGGGAGGCACCGGGGAGCTGTTTTTT. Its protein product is CASSPQGGTGELFF.

In DNA form, the CDR3 reads TGTGCCAGCAAGCCGGCAGGGGCCTCCACTGAAGCTTTCTTT. It encodes CASKPAGASTEAFF. V usage is TRBV28 and J usage is TRBJ1-1; maybe TRBD1 (6 bases). Trimming took 7 bases from V and 4 from J, leaving 16 bases between them. This CDR3 comprises 14 residues. Germline CDR1 is MDHEN and CDR2 is SYDVKM.

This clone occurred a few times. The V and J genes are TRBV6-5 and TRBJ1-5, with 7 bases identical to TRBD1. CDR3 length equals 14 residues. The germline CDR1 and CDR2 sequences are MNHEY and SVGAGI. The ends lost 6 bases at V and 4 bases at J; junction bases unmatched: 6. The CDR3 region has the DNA TGTGCCAGCAGCACAGGGGAACGAAATCAGCCCCAGCATTTT. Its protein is CASSTGERNQPQHF.

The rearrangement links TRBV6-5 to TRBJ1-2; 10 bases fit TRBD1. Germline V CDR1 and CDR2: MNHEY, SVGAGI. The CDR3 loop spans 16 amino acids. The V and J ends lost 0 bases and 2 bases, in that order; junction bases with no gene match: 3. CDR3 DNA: TGTGCCAGCAGTTACTCGACAGGGGGCCAAAACTATGGCTACACCTTC. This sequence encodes CASSYSTGGQNYGYTF.

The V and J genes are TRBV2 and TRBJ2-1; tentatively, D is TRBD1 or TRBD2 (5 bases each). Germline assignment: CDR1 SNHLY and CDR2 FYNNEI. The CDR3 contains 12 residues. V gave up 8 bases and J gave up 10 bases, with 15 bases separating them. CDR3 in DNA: TGTGCCAGCGGTAGTGGACGGGGCGAGCAGTTCTTC. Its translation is CASGSGRGEQFF. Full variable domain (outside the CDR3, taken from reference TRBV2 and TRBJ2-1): EPEVTQTPSHQVTQMGQEVILRCVPISNHLYFYWYRQILGQKVEFLVSFYNNEISEKSEIFDDQFSVERPDGSNFTLKIRSTKLEDSAMYFCASGSGRGEQFFGPGTRLTVL.

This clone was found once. The CDR3 reads CASRQAITEAFF. For the CDR3, the DNA is TGTGCCAGCAGACAGGCAATCACTGAAGCTTTCTTT. The chain combines TRBV6-5 with TRBJ1-1; D perhaps matches TRBD1 (5 bases). Trimming cost V 6 bases and J 4 bases, with 9 bases left between them. Germline-derived CDR1 and CDR2 are MNHEY and SVGAGI. The CDR3 runs 12 residues.

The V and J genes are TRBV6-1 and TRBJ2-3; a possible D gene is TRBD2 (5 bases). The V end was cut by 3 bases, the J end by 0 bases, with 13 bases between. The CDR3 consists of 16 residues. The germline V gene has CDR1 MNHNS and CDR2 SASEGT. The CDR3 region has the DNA TGTGCCAGCAGTGACCCAGCGGCCCTTAGCACAGATACGCAGTATTTT. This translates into CASSDPAALSTDTQYF.

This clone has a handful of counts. The CDR3: CAISQGVNEQFF. In DNA, the CDR3 is TGTGCCATCAGCCAGGGGGTAAATGAGCAGTTCTTC. V and J are TRBV10-3 and TRBJ2-1; TRBD1 matches 7 bases. J gave up 7 bases and V 6 bases, and 3 bases lay outside the gene matches. The CDR3 consists of 12 residues. The V gene's germline CDR1 is ENHRY and CDR2 SYGVKD.

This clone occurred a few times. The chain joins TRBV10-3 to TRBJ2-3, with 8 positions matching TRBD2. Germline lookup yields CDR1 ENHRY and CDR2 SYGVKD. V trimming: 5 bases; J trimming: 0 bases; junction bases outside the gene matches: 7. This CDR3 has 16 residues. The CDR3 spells CAISSREGASTDTQYF. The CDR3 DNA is TGTGCCATCAGTTCCCGGGAGGGAGCTAGCACAGATACGCAGTATTTT.

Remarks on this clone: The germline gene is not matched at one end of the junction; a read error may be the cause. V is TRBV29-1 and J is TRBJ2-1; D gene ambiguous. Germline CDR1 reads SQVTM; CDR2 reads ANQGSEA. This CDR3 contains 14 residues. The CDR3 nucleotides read TGCAGCGTTGACAACCCCTTAGCCTATAATGAGCAGTTCTTC. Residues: CSVDNPLAYNEQFF.

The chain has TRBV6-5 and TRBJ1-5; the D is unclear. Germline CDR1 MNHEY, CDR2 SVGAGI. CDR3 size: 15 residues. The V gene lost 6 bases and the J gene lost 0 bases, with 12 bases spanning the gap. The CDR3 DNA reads TGTGCCAGCAGCCCGGGTAGATCTAGCAATCAGCCCCAGCATTTT. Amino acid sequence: CASSPGRSSNQPQHF.

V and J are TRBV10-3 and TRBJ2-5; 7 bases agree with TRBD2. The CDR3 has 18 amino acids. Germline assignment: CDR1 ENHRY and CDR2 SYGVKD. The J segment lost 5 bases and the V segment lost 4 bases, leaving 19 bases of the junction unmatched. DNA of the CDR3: TGTGCCATCAGTGCCCACGGTGATTCGGCGGGAGTAGGGGAGACCCAGTACTTC. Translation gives CAISAHGDSAGVGETQYF.

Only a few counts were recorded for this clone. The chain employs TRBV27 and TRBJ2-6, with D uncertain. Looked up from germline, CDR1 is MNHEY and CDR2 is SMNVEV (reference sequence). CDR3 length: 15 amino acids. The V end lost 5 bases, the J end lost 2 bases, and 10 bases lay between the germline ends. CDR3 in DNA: TGTGCCAGCAGTCTGACGCTGGCTGGGGCCAACGTCCTGACTTTC. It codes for CASSLTLAGANVLTF.

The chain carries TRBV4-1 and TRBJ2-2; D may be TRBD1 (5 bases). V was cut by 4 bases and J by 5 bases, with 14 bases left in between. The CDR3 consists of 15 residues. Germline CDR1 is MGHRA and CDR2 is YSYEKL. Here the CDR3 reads CASSLDSSRTGELFF. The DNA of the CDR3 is TGCGCCAGCAGCCTCGACAGTTCCCGGACCGGGGAGCTGTTTTTT.